A single sample gave rise to the 5 T cell receptor beta chains below, sequenced in a study of identical twins. MiXCR, run by TCRdb on the 5' RACE reads, gives a single entry per CDR3 protein. The table has around 690,000 distinct CDR3 sequences, around 20% seen once. The sample was also linked to a second study, of T cells expressing NK-cell markers.

Sequencing was performed on PBMCs. All receptors derive from a woman aged 18-35 years in good health.

This clonotype was detected only a few times. V is TRBV12-3 or TRBV12-4 and J is TRBJ2-5; possibly TRBD2 for D (5 bases). CDR3 length equals 15 residues. The V gene lost 3 bases and the J gene lost 4 bases, with 15 bases spanning the gap. The CDR3 DNA is TGTGCCAGCAGTTTCGGTGGCAGGAGGCTAGAGACCCAGTACTTC. This codes for CASSFGGRRLETQYF.

This clonotype was detected a few times. This CDR3 is CASSLMLEGEQFF. The CDR3 DNA reads TGTGCCAGCAGCTTAATGTTAGAGGGTGAGCAGTTCTTC. The chain couples TRBV7-9 to TRBJ2-1; D might be TRBD2 (5 bases). There are 13 residues in the CDR3. Trimming shortened V by 2 bases and J by 9 bases, and 11 bases separated the two germline ends. Germline loops: CDR1 SEHNR, CDR2 FQNEAQ (reference sequence).

This clonotype was picked up one time. The chain joins TRBV6-2 or TRBV6-3 to TRBJ1-1; D is undetermined. There are 12 residues in the CDR3. Germline CDR1 reads MNHEY; CDR2 reads SVGEGT. The germline V and J ends were trimmed by 10 bases and 7 bases, with 16 bases remaining between them. The CDR3 loop reads CATGRATSEAFF. The DNA of the CDR3 is TGTGCCACCGGGCGGGCAACAAGTGAAGCTTTCTTT.

The chain has TRBV6-1 and TRBJ1-1; D gene ambiguous. The length of the CDR3 is 12 residues. The ends were cut back, 3 bases at V and 6 bases at J, with 8 bases in the middle. CDR1 MNHNS and CDR2 SASEGT come from the germline V gene. The CDR3 region is CASSDPTSEAFF. CDR3 coding DNA: TGTGCCAGCAGTGACCCGACCTCTGAAGCTTTCTTT.

The V and J genes are TRBV20-1 and TRBJ2-1, with TRBD1 matching over 9 bases. Germline loops: CDR1 DFQATT, CDR2 SNEGSKA (reference sequence). The J segment lost 5 bases and the V segment lost 4 bases, leaving 6 bases of the junction unmatched. The CDR3 extends over 14 amino acids. This CDR3 is CSATGTGNHNEQFF. Here the CDR3 DNA reads TGCAGTGCTACCGGGACAGGGAACCACAATGAGCAGTTCTTC.